These 23 T cell receptor beta chains share one sample of origin, sequenced in a study of blood T cell repertoires in COVID-19. This table comes from immunoSEQ multiplex PCR, and its TCRdb copy is limited to in-frame clones, with some not included. The sample includes around 140,000 clones, about nine tenths seen only once; the top ten take about 37%. Material for sequencing was peripheral blood. The receptors originated from a man aged 45-60 years who had recovered from COVID-19.

Only one count was recorded for this clone. The chain has TRBV3-1 (or the pseudogene TRBV3-2) and TRBJ2-7; 7 bases agree with TRBD2. CDR3 length: 15 amino acids. After removal of 2 bases from V and 3 bases from J, the junction contained 7 bases not matched to a gene. The germline V gene has CDR1 LGHDT and CDR2 YNNKEL (reference sequence). CDR3 coding DNA: TGTGCCAGCAGCCAAAGGAGTACTAGCGTCTACGAGCAGTACTTC. This gives the protein CASSQRSTSVYEQYF.

The chain combines TRBV11-2 with TRBJ2-7; D perhaps matches TRBD1 (5 bases). Between the trimmed V and J ends, which lost 2 bases and 0 bases, there was a span of 5 bases. From germline, CDR1 is SGHAT and CDR2 FQNNGV. This CDR3 has 13 residues. The CDR3 coding sequence is TGTGCCAGCAGCTTAAGGGGCTCCTACGAGCAGTACTTC. This codes for CASSLRGSYEQYF.

This chain connects TRBV6-5 to TRBJ1-1; D is unresolved. CDR3 length equals 16 residues. Germline V gives CDR1 MNHEY, CDR2 SVGAGI. V lost 0 bases and J 0 bases, leaving 11 bases between the germline ends. In DNA form, the CDR3 reads TGTGCCAGCAGTTACTCTTGGGGAGCGGTGAACACTGAAGCTTTCTTT. Amino acids: CASSYSWGAVNTEAFF.

The rearrangement uses TRBV7-3 and TRBJ2-3, with D perhaps matching TRBD2 (5 bases). The V gene's germline CDR1 is SGHTA and CDR2 FQGTGA. There are 14 residues in the CDR3. V was trimmed by 4 bases and J by 0 bases, leaving 8 bases between them. The CDR3 bases are TGTGCCAGCAGCTCGGGGTCGAGCACAGATACGCAGTATTTT. It codes for CASSSGSSTDTQYF.

The chain carries TRBV13 and TRBJ1-2, with a weak D call TRBD1 (5 bases). The germline V and J ends were trimmed by 5 bases and 5 bases, with 9 bases remaining between them. The CDR3 has 12 residues. In germline, CDR1 is PRHDT, CDR2 FYEKMQ (reference sequence). Here the CDR3 reads CASSAPGYGYTF. CDR3 nucleotide sequence: TGTGCCAGCAGCGCCCCAGGGTATGGCTACACCTTC. Full variable domain (rest looked up from reference TRBV13 and TRBJ1-2): AAGVIQSPRHLIKEKRETATLKCYPIPRHDTVYWYQQGPGQDPQFLISFYEKMQSDKGSIPDRFSAQQFSDYHSELNMSSLELGDSALYFCASSAPGYGYTFGSGTRLTVV.

The chain employs TRBV11-3 and TRBJ1-1; 8 nucleotides line up with TRBD1. The CDR3 sequence is 18 residues long. Trimming cost V 0 bases and J 0 bases; bases outside gene matches: 9. Germline V gene sequence: CDR1 SGHNT, CDR2 YENEEA. As DNA, the CDR3 is TGTGCCAGCAGCTTAGAGAGAAGGACAGGGCAATTGAACACTGAAGCTTTCTTT. Its translation: CASSLERRTGQLNTEAFF.

The chain is built from TRBV7-2 and TRBJ2-5; the match to TRBD2 covers 7 bases. CDR1 and CDR2 from the germline V gene are SGHTA and FQGNSA. With V trimmed by 5 bases and J by 2 bases, 8 bases remained unmatched. This CDR3 is built from 15 residues. In DNA, the CDR3 is TGTGCCAGCAGCCCGGTTGGGACTACTCAAGAGACCCAGTACTTC. It yields the protein CASSPVGTTQETQYF.

The rearrangement links TRBV18 to TRBJ2-5; 9 bases are a match to TRBD2. Germline-derived CDR1 and CDR2 are KGHSH and LQKENI. V lost 4 bases to trimming and J lost 2 bases; unmatched junction nucleotides: 8. This CDR3 comprises 16 residues. The CDR3 region has the DNA TGTGCCAGCTCACGGGCGACTAGCGGACGACAAGAGACCCAGTACTTC. Translating gives CASSRATSGRQETQYF.

The chain recombines TRBV6-1 with TRBJ2-3; a possible D gene is TRBD1 (5 bases). The V end lost 3 bases, the J end lost 1 base, and 8 bases lay between the germline ends. The CDR3 has 14 amino acids. Germline CDR1 reads MNHNS; CDR2 reads SASEGT. CDR3 region: CASSDVQGTDTQYF. The CDR3 nucleotides read TGTGCCAGCAGTGACGTACAGGGCACAGATACGCAGTATTTT.

The chain is built from TRBV9 and TRBJ2-7; D remains ambiguous. This CDR3 is 14 amino acids long. V lost 0 bases to trimming and J lost 0 bases, with 7 bases between them. Looked up from germline, CDR1 is SGDLS and CDR2 is YYNGEE. The CDR3 reads CASSVVSDSYEQYF. The CDR3 DNA reads as TGTGCCAGCAGCGTAGTATCAGACTCCTACGAGCAGTACTTC. The full variable domain, rest sourced from reference TRBV9 and TRBJ2-7, is DSGVTQTPKHLITATGQRVTLRCSPRSGDLSVYWYQQSLDQGLQFLIQYYNGEERAKGNILERFSAQQFPDLHSELNLSSLELGDSALYFCASSVVSDSYEQYFGPGTRLTVT.

J is TRBJ1-1 and V is TRBV5-4; D is possibly TRBD1 (6 bases). The CDR3 sequence is 14 residues long. Germline V CDR1 and CDR2: SGHNT, YYREEE (reference sequence). The V gene lost 0 bases and the J gene lost 4 bases, with 10 bases spanning the gap. CDR3 amino acids: CASSLAGESTEAFF. CDR3 nucleotide sequence: TGTGCCAGCAGCTTGGCAGGGGAGAGCACTGAAGCTTTCTTT.

This clone was seen a handful of times. V and J are TRBV6-1 and TRBJ1-2, with D perhaps TRBD1 (6 bases). The CDR3 length is 13 residues. V was trimmed by 2 bases and J by 5 bases, leaving 9 bases between them. CDR1 MNHNS and CDR2 SASEGT come from the germline V gene. The CDR3 loop reads CASSETGLYGYTF. In DNA, the CDR3 is TGTGCCAGCAGTGAAACAGGGTTATATGGCTACACCTTC.

This clone has a single count. This rearrangement joins TRBV10-3 to TRBJ2-3, with 7 bases that match TRBD2. Losses at the gene ends were 10 bases for V and 4 bases for J; bases not matched to a gene: 14. CDR3 length: 15 amino acids. The germline CDR1 and CDR2 sequences are ENHRY and SYGVKD. The DNA of the CDR3 is TGTGCCACGAAGAGGGAGGGTGGGGTCGCAGATACGCAGTATTTT. As protein: CATKREGGVADTQYF.

The chain combines TRBV11-3 with TRBJ2-4; 8 bases are shared with TRBD2. Trimming removed 6 bases from V and 2 bases from J; junction bases left unmatched: 12. The germline V gene has CDR1 SGHNT and CDR2 YENEEA. The CDR3 extends over 17 amino acids. The CDR3 DNA is TGTGCCAGCAGTTTTACCGGGGGGGGCGCGACCAAAAACATTCAGTACTTC. This codes for CASSFTGGGATKNIQYF.

This clone was counted between two and nine times. The V gene is TRBV4-3, the J gene TRBJ1-5, with no clear D. CDR3 length: 14 amino acids. Between the trimmed V and J ends, which lost 2 bases and 4 bases, there was a span of 9 bases. The germline gives CDR1 LGHNA, CDR2 YSLEER. The CDR3 protein is CASSQTHSNQPQHF. As DNA, the CDR3 is TGCGCCAGCAGCCAAACACATTCGAATCAGCCCCAGCATTTT.

This chain connects TRBV19 to TRBJ2-3, with 8 bases matching TRBD1. The CDR3 contains 15 residues. The J segment lost 1 base and the V segment lost 10 bases, leaving 10 bases of the junction unmatched. CDR1 and CDR2 (germline): LNHDA, SQIVND (reference sequence). The CDR3: CATFSTGAGTDTQYF. The CDR3 DNA is TGTGCCACCTTTTCGACAGGGGCGGGCACAGATACGCAGTATTTT.

The chain employs TRBV19 and TRBJ2-7, with TRBD1 identical over 9 bases. The CDR3 runs 14 residues. Losses at the gene ends were 5 bases for V and 6 bases for J; bases not matched to a gene: 8. Germline loops: CDR1 LNHDA, CDR2 SQIVND (reference sequence). CDR3 region: CASSLQGAGREQYF. DNA of the CDR3: TGTGCCAGTAGTCTACAGGGGGCCGGACGCGAGCAGTACTTC.

The J gene is TRBJ2-7, the V gene TRBV6-5; D not resolved. Deletions cut 10 bases from V and 3 bases from J, with 10 bases between. This CDR3 comprises 11 residues. Germline CDR1 MNHEY, CDR2 SVGAGI. The CDR3 nucleotides are TGTGCCACAAAGCAAGTCTACGAGCAGTACTTC. This gives the protein CATKQVYEQYF.

V is TRBV6-6 and J is TRBJ2-7; 9 nucleotides match TRBD1. J lost 1 base, V lost 0 bases, and 4 bases had no gene match. Germline assignment: CDR1 MNHNY and CDR2 SVGAGI (reference sequence). The CDR3 has 16 residues. The DNA for the CDR3 is TGTGCCAGCAGTTACTCGGGACAGGGCTGGTCCTACGAGCAGTACTTC. This translates into CASSYSGQGWSYEQYF.

This rearrangement joins TRBV25-1 to TRBJ2-7; D not certain. Germline-derived CDR1 and CDR2 are MGHDK and SYGVNS. Trimming took off 6 bases at V and 3 bases at J, with 12 bases between the two ends. This CDR3 has 13 residues. Here the CDR3 reads CASSPWARYEQYF. For the CDR3, the DNA is TGTGCCAGCAGCCCTTGGGCCCGCTACGAGCAGTACTTC.

This clone was counted between two and nine times. The gene calls are TRBV19 and TRBJ1-4; D perhaps matches TRBD1 (6 bases). The CDR3 is 15 amino acids. Between the trimmed V and J ends, which lost 7 bases and 8 bases, there was a span of 20 bases. Germline loops: CDR1 LNHDA, CDR2 SQIVND (reference sequence). The CDR3 is CASTRFPGEREKLFF. CDR3 DNA sequence: TGTGCCAGTACGCGTTTTCCAGGGGAAAGGGAAAAACTGTTTTTT.

The CDR3: CASSYLTGGVEKLFF. In DNA, the CDR3 is TGTGCCAGCAGTTACCTTACAGGGGGCGTTGAAAAACTGTTTTTT. The chain carries TRBV6-5 and TRBJ1-4; 9 nucleotides align to TRBD1. The V and J ends lost 2 bases and 7 bases, in that order; junction bases with no gene match: 5. CDR1 and CDR2 (germline): MNHEY, SVGAGI. The CDR3 loop spans 15 amino acids.

J is TRBJ2-2 and V is TRBV2, with 8 bases identical to TRBD1. Trimming removed 6 bases from V and 4 bases from J; junction bases left unmatched: 7. CDR1 is SNHLY and CDR2 is FYNNEI in the germline V gene. This CDR3 spans 15 amino acids. The CDR3 here is CASRGTGAITGELFF. CDR3 bases: TGTGCCAGCAGGGGGACAGGTGCTATCACCGGGGAGCTGTTTTTT.